The subject of this entry is one TCR beta chain. No antigen is known for it. No quality values exist for individual bases; no much larger clone is one base distant. Library method: the immunoSEQ multiplex PCR assay. The paper's data handling went like this. A statistical classification framework was built to diagnose cytomegalovirus status from the catalog of TCR beta chain sequences. In its TCRdb copy, this immuneACCESS table keeps in-frame sequences only and misses some clones. Where compared with another copy, unresolved V genes explain less than half of these, and the others have no known cause. V and J calls and clone size are copied from that table; D and trimming were computed from the DNA. The sample table lists roughly 60,000 clones, roughly 90% of them with a count of one. Together, the top ten hold 2% to 2.5% of the sample. This entry comes from a study of cytomegalovirus exposure and HLA in healthy donors (dated by TCRdb to about 2017). About the investigation overall: According to a later analysis, one platform produced both the 120 validation repertoires and the approximately 600 repertoires of the first cohort. The study aimed to test whether cataloging public T cell receptors could reveal signatures of past pathogen exposure. A separate validation cohort of about 110 different subjects was used in addition to the roughly 670-subject first cohort. The study combined high-throughput TCR immunosequencing, statistical association of individual TCRs with disease status, and machine learning to predict cytomegalovirus infection status. Study-level results and caveats: It was suggested by the authors that the approach could potentially be generalized to other disease states and immunological phenotypes. The classifier was reported to diagnose cytomegalovirus status with high specificity and sensitivity in both the original and validation cohorts. The study listed 150 to 200 TCR beta chains as associated with cytomegalovirus. The validation cohort had no HLA typing available for a later analysis, so co-occurrence within that cohort was assessed over all 120 or so repertoires. In vitro tests confirmed that a few of the cytomegalovirus-associated TCR beta chains recognize cytomegalovirus antigens. A later analysis found that TCRs clustered in the first cohort also tended to co-occur in the roughly 110 validation repertoires, with roughly 95% of cluster scores above 0. Most TCR sequences were seen in very few donors, while some public TCRs were found in many individuals.

The CDR3 holds 16 amino acids from the cysteine to the phenylalanine. The sequence is cut down to CDR3 DNA, 48 bases in frame from base 1. The germline V gene encodes CDR1 MRHNA and CDR2 SNTAGT. The germline V end is reduced by 8 bases and the J end by 5 bases; junction bases left unmatched: 17. The donors belonged to the validation cohort of about 110 subjects, which was separate from the roughly 700-subject first cohort. The rearranged chain carries TRBV6-4 and TRBJ2-7, and 8 bases in between align with TRBD1. This clonotype originated in a woman in her 30s in good health and CMV-seronegative. Sequenced: PBMCs. CDR3 loop: CASLPTGGTVVDEQYF. Read as DNA, the sequence is TGTGCCAGCTTACCAACAGGGGGGACAGTCGTCGACGAGCAGTACTTC.